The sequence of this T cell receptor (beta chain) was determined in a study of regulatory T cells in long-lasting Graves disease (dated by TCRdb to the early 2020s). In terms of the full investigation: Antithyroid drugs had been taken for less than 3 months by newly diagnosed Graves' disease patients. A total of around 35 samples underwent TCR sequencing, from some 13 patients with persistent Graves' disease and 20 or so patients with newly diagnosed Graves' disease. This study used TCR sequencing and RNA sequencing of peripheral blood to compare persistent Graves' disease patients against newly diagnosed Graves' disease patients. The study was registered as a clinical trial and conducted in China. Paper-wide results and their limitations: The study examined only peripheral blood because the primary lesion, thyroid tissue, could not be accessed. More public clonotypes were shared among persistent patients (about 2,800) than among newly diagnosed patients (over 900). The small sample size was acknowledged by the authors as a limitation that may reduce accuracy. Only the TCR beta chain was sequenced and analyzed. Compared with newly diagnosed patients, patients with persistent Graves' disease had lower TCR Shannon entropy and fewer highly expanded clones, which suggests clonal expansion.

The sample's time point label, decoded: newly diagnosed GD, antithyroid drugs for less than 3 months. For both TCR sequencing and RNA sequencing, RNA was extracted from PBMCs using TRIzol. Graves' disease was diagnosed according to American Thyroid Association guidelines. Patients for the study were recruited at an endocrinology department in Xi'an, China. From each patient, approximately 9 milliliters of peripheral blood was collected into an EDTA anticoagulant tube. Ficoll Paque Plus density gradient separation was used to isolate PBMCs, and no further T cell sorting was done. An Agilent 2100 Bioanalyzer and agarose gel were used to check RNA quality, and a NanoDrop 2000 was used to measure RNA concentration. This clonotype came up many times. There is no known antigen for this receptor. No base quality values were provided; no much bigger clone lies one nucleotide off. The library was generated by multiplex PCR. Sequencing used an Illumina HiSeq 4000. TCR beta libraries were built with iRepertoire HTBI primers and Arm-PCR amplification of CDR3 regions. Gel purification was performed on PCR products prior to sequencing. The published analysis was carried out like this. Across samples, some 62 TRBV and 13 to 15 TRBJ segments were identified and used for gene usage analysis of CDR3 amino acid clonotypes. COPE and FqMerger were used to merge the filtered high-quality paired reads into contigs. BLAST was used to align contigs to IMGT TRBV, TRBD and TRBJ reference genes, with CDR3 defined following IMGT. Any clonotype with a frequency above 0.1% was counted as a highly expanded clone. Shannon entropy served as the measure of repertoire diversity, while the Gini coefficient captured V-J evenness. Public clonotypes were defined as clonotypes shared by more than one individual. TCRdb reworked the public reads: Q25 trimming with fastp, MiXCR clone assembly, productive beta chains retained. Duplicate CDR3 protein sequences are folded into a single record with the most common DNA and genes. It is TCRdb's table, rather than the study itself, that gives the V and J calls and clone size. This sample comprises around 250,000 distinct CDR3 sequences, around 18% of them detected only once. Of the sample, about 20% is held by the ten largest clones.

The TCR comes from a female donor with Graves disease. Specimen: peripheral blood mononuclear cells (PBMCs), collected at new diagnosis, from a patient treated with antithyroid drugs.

The CDR3 region has the sequence CASSQEGSYNEQFF. The nucleotide sequence is given as TGCGCCAGCAGCCAAGAGGGATCCTACAATGAGCAGTTCTTC. Recombination joined TRBV5-1 with TRBJ2-1; matching of 5 bases hints at TRBD2 as the D gene. The CDR3, cysteine through phenylalanine, is 14 amino acids long. Only the CDR3 portion is preserved as DNA: 42 bases, with reading frame beginning at the first base. CDR1 and CDR2 (SGHRS, YFSETQ) derive from the germline V gene. V drops 4 bases and J drops 1 base, leaving 9 bases in between. This CDR3, with the reference TRBV5-1 and TRBJ2-1 proteins standing in past its ends, gives the full variable domain KAGVTQTPRYLIKTRGQQVTLSCSPISGHRSVSWYQQTPGQGLQFLFEYFSETQRNKGNFPGRFSGRQFSNSRSEMNVSTLELGDSALYLCASSQEGSYNEQFFGPGTRLTVL.